The next 8 T cell receptor beta chains were all read from a single sample in a study of blood T cell repertoires in COVID-19. Some clones are missing from TCRdb's copy, which holds only in-frame ones; the method was immunoSEQ multiplex PCR. The sample records 150,000 to 200,000 clones, about 88% being singletons. The sample comprised peripheral blood. These receptors all come from a man between 18 and 29 years old with acute or convalescent COVID-19.

This chain links TRBV5-1 with TRBJ1-2; no clear D gene. Germline V CDR1 and CDR2: SGHRS, YFSETQ. V lost 4 bases and J 7 bases, leaving 17 bases between the germline ends. The CDR3 spans 14 residues. The CDR3 DNA reads TGCGCCAGCAGCCTCTATCGGGATGGCTTTGGCTACACCTTC. Translating it yields CASSLYRDGFGYTF.

This chain joins TRBV3-1 (or the pseudogene TRBV3-2) and TRBJ1-1; D gene unclear. This CDR3 is built from 17 residues. Germline lookup yields CDR1 LGHDT and CDR2 YNNKEL (reference sequence). With 0 bases removed from V and 4 bases from J, the gap between germline ends came to 18 bases. The CDR3 DNA follows: TGTGCCAGCAGCCAAGACCTTGGGGAGGGAGGCGTCACTGAAGCTTTCTTT. Residues: CASSQDLGEGGVTEAFF.

As to this clone: The sample holds other DNA sequences that translate to the same CDR3. CDR3 amino acids: CASSLERNQPQHF. The CDR3 DNA is TGTGCCAGCAGCCTAGAACGTAATCAGCCCCAGCATTTT. V is TRBV12-3 or TRBV12-4 and J is TRBJ1-5, with D unresolved. The CDR3 totals 13 residues. Between the trimmed V and J ends, which lost 6 bases and 4 bases, there was a span of 10 bases.

The J gene is TRBJ2-7, the V gene TRBV29-1; TRBD2 is a possible D gene (5 bases). V lost 5 bases to trimming and J lost 3 bases, with 11 bases between them. This CDR3 is built from 12 residues. CDR1 is SQVTM and CDR2 is ANQGSEA in the germline V gene. The CDR3 loop is CSVYVSGYEQYF. The CDR3 DNA follows: TGCAGCGTTTACGTCAGCGGCTACGAGCAGTACTTC.

This clone was seen a single time. The V and J genes are TRBV19 and TRBJ2-7; D not resolved. The V and J ends lost 2 bases and 4 bases respectively, with 15 bases between them. Germline V gene data show CDR1 as LNHDA and CDR2 as SQIVND (reference sequence). This CDR3 is built from 15 residues. CDR3 nucleotide sequence: TGTGCCAGTAGTATAAGTACCGGGTCCGGGTACGAGCAGTACTTC. Translated, it gives CASSISTGSGYEQYF.

This clone has more than one count but fewer than ten. This chain uses TRBV4-1 with TRBJ2-7; 9 nucleotides align to TRBD2. V lost 1 base and J lost 5; bases outside the gene matches: 3. Germline loops: CDR1 MGHRA, CDR2 YSYEKL. This CDR3 has 14 amino acids. The CDR3 bases are TGCGCCAGCAGCCAAGCTAGCGGGGTTGACGAGCAGTACGTC. As protein: CASSQASGVDEQYV.

The chain employs TRBV19 and TRBJ2-1, with D perhaps matching TRBD1 (5 bases). V gave up 2 bases and J gave up 7 bases, with 15 bases separating them. The germline gives CDR1 LNHDA, CDR2 SQIVND (reference sequence). The length of the CDR3 is 15 residues. CDR3: CASSIRPGPHNEQFF. The CDR3 DNA sequence: TGTGCCAGTAGTATACGCCCAGGGCCACATAATGAGCAGTTCTTC.

This chain connects TRBV6-5 to TRBJ2-7; 9 nucleotides align to TRBD1. This CDR3 region has 14 residues. V dropped 7 bases and J dropped 7; count of bases not matched to a gene: 11. CDR1 and CDR2 (germline): MNHEY, SVGAGI. CDR3 DNA: TGTGCCAGCACCCAGGGACAGGGAACCCCGGAGCAGTACTTC. This translates into CASTQGQGTPEQYF.